The 26 T cell receptor beta chains reported below all come from one sample, sequenced in a study of shared clonotypes between healthy human individuals. Method: immunoSEQ multiplex PCR; TCRdb's copy keeps in-frame clones and lacks some. The table records millions of clones, 95% of them present only once. The sample was naive CD4+ T cells sorted from blood. Documented subset: CD45RA+ positively selected. These receptors all come from a man aged 18 to 35 in good health.

Of note for this clone: Other DNA sequences of this sample code for an identical CDR3. J is TRBJ2-7 and V is TRBV18, with TRBD1 matching 11 bases. The CDR3 length is 15 residues. Per the germline V gene, CDR1 is KGHSH and CDR2 is LQKENI. With V trimmed by 6 bases and J by 5 bases, 9 bases remained unmatched. Written as DNA, the CDR3 is TGTGCCAGCTCCCCTGCGGGACAGGGGGGTAACGAGCAGTACTTC. Translated, it gives CASSPAGQGGNEQYF. The full variable domain, in which reference TRBV18 and TRBJ2-7 provide the parts outside the CDR3, is NAGVMQNPRHLVRRRGQEARLRCSPMKGHSHVYWYRQLPEEGLKFMVYLQKENIIDESGMPKERFSAEFPKEGPSILRIQQVVRGDSAAYFCASSPAGQGGNEQYFGPGTRLTVT.

With regard to this clone: At one boundary the junction diverges from the germline segment, which might be a read error. This rearrangement joins TRBV7-7 to TRBJ2-7; D unresolved. CDR3 size: 14 residues. Germline assignment: CDR1 SSHAT and CDR2 FNYEAQ (reference sequence). The CDR3 region is CASSFSRMAYEQYF. For the CDR3, the DNA is TGTGCTAGCAGCTTCTCCCGCATGGCCTACGAGCAGTACTTC.

This clone appeared once. The rearrangement links TRBV13 to TRBJ2-3, with 12 bases that match TRBD1. This CDR3 is 20 amino acids long. With 3 bases clipped from V and 5 bases from J, the junction kept 18 bases outside the gene matches. Looked up from germline, CDR1 is PRHDT and CDR2 is FYEKMQ (reference sequence). CDR3 DNA sequence: TGTGCCAGCAGCTTCAGCTGGGGCGATGGGGACAGGGGGCGCGGAGATACGCAGTATTTT. Translating gives CASSFSWGDGDRGRGDTQYF.

Comments on this clone: Compared with germline, one end of the junction differs, possibly owing to a read error. The genes are TRBV11-2 and TRBJ2-5, with 9 bases fitting TRBD2. The CDR3 totals 17 residues. Germline V gene lookup returns CDR1 SGHAT and CDR2 FQNNGV. The CDR3 region is CAGSLDAGSGGFWTQYF. Here the CDR3 DNA reads TGTGCCGGCAGCTTAGATGCAGGTAGCGGGGGTTTTTGGACCCAGTACTTC.

This chain links TRBV6-1 with TRBJ2-2; D is uncertain. Germline loops: CDR1 MNHNS, CDR2 SASEGT. The CDR3 extends over 15 amino acids. V lost 4 bases and J 3 bases, leaving 12 bases between the germline ends. CDR3: CASSGLTGYTGELFF. Here the CDR3 DNA reads TGTGCCAGCAGTGGCCTTACGGGTTACACCGGGGAGCTGTTTTTT.

With regard to this clone: At one end, the junction sequence differs from germline, possibly due to a read error. This chain joins TRBV6-5 and TRBJ1-2, with D hard to call. Germline V gene sequence: CDR1 MNHEY, CDR2 SVGAGI. The CDR3 totals 11 residues. The CDR3 sequence: CASSDSTARSF. DNA for the CDR3: TGTGCCAGCAGTGACTCCACAGCCCGTTCCTTC.

This chain connects TRBV5-1 to TRBJ2-2; 9 nucleotides match TRBD2. There are 17 residues in the CDR3. V lost 6 bases, J lost 6 bases, and 15 bases stayed unmatched. The V gene's germline CDR1 is SGHRS and CDR2 YFSETQ. In nucleotides, the CDR3 is TGCGCCAGCAACCTGTTAGGACTAGCGACCTCACCCGGGGAGCTGTTTTTT. It specifies CASNLLGLATSPGELFF.

V and J are TRBV6-5 and TRBJ2-7; tentatively, D is TRBD1 (6 bases). The germline V gene has CDR1 MNHEY and CDR2 SVGAGI. The CDR3 has 15 amino acids. The V end was cut by 4 bases, the J end by 6 bases, with 19 bases between. In DNA form, the CDR3 reads TGTGCCAGCAGTTTAACAGGGATGGGCCCGGGCGAGCAGTACTTC. This encodes CASSLTGMGPGEQYF.

The genes are TRBV6-5 and TRBJ2-3; 13 bases align to TRBD2. In germline, CDR1 is MNHEY, CDR2 SVGAGI. Trimming removed 2 bases from V and 3 bases from J; junction bases left unmatched: 2. CDR3 length equals 16 residues. CDR3 region: CASSYLGLAGTDTQYF. CDR3 DNA: TGTGCCAGCAGTTACCTGGGACTAGCGGGAACAGATACGCAGTATTTT.

This sequence joins TRBV11-3 and TRBJ2-2; TRBD1 is a possible D gene (6 bases). The length of the CDR3 is 14 residues. The germline gives CDR1 SGHNT, CDR2 YENEEA. V shed 5 bases and J shed 5 bases, with 12 bases lying between them. The CDR3 DNA follows: TGTGCCAGCAGCGGCCAGGGGCAAACCGGGGAGCTGTTTTTT. Translation gives CASSGQGQTGELFF.

This sequence joins TRBV7-9 and TRBJ2-7; D remains unclear. The CDR3 sequence is 12 residues long. Per germline, CDR1 SEHNR and CDR2 FQNEAQ (reference sequence). The ends were cut back, 4 bases at V and 4 bases at J, with 8 bases in the middle. CDR3 protein: CASSSIQYEQYF. The DNA of the CDR3 is TGTGCCAGCAGCTCTATCCAATACGAGCAGTACTTC. Variable domain in full (rest from reference TRBV7-9 and TRBJ2-7): DTGVSQNPRHKITKRGQNVTFRCDPISEHNRLYWYRQTLGQGPEFLTYFQNEAQLEKSRLLSDRFSAERPKGSFSTLEIQRTEQGDSAMYLCASSSIQYEQYFGPGTRLTVT.

The J gene is TRBJ2-7, the V gene TRBV28, with 7 bases that match TRBD1. Germline V CDR1 and CDR2: MDHEN, SYDVKM. The CDR3 has 14 amino acids. V trimming: 4 bases; J trimming: 9 bases; junction bases outside the gene matches: 12. CDR3 nucleotide sequence: TGTGCCAGCAGTTACGGGACAGCACCTACGACGCAGTACTTC. Translating it yields CASSYGTAPTTQYF.

The genes are TRBV5-4 and TRBJ2-3; 12 nucleotides agree with TRBD2. The CDR3 contains 19 residues. The ends lost 3 bases at V and 2 bases at J; junction bases unmatched: 13. Germline CDR1 reads SGHNT; CDR2 reads YYREEE (reference sequence). CDR3 bases: TGTGCCAGCAGCTCAAAAGGACGGACTAGCGGGATCTTCACAGATACGCAGTATTTT. This sequence encodes CASSSKGRTSGIFTDTQYF.

This rearrangement joins TRBV6-5 to TRBJ1-2; tentative D call: TRBD1 (6 bases). The ends were cut back, 5 bases at V and 7 bases at J, with 14 bases in the middle. There are 13 residues in the CDR3. CDR1 is MNHEY and CDR2 is SVGAGI in the germline V gene. In DNA form, the CDR3 reads TGTGCCAGCAGTATTACAGGGAAGAGTGGCTACACCTTC. It yields the protein CASSITGKSGYTF.

The chain recombines TRBV2 with TRBJ2-7; 7 bases are a match to TRBD1. The CDR3 runs to 14 residues. Germline V CDR1 and CDR2: SNHLY, FYNNEI. The J segment lost 2 bases and the V segment lost 8 bases, leaving 9 bases of the junction unmatched. CDR3 bases: TGTGCCAGCGGGCCGGAGCAGGGGGCCTACGAGCAGTACTTC. It codes for CASGPEQGAYEQYF.

This rearrangement joins TRBV27 to TRBJ1-1, with 9 bases fitting TRBD1. Germline CDR1 MNHEY, CDR2 SMNVEV (reference sequence). This CDR3 has 14 amino acids. With V trimmed by 5 bases and J by 6 bases, 7 bases remained unmatched. Here the CDR3 reads CASSLQGAGSEAFF. Here the CDR3 DNA reads TGTGCCAGCAGTCTACAGGGGGCCGGGTCTGAAGCTTTCTTT.

V usage is TRBV2 and J usage is TRBJ2-3, with D possibly being TRBD1 (5 bases). The CDR3 covers 15 residues. The V end lost 4 bases, the J end lost 3 bases, and 14 bases lay between the germline ends. Germline-derived CDR1 and CDR2 are SNHLY and FYNNEI. The CDR3 loop reads CASSVGAGRTDTQYF. CDR3 nucleotides: TGTGCCAGCAGTGTAGGGGCAGGGCGAACAGATACGCAGTATTTT.

This clone has a handful of counts. The gene calls are TRBV5-1 and TRBJ2-5; TRBD2 matches 10 bases. J was trimmed by 5 bases and V by 0 bases; bases with no gene match: 10. The CDR3 totals 17 residues. The germline V gene has CDR1 SGHRS and CDR2 YFSETQ. This CDR3 is CASSLELAGRFWETQYF. Here the CDR3 DNA reads TGCGCCAGCAGCTTGGAACTAGCGGGGAGGTTTTGGGAGACCCAGTACTTC.

This clone was counted a few times. A read error may account for a junction end that differs from germline. V gene TRBV30 combines with J gene TRBJ1-2; 8 bases are shared with TRBD1. The CDR3 extends over 12 amino acids. CDR1 is GTSNPN and CDR2 is SVGIG in the germline V gene (reference sequence). The chain's CDR3 is CAEGQGAWGCTF. DNA of the CDR3: TGTGCGGAGGGGCAGGGGGCATGGGGCTGCACCTTC.

This clone came up a few times. The gene calls are TRBV5-1 and TRBJ1-6; 7 bases line up with TRBD1. Germline V lookup: CDR1 SGHRS, CDR2 YFSETQ. The J segment lost 2 bases and the V segment lost 3 bases, leaving 2 bases of the junction unmatched. The CDR3 totals 15 residues. CDR3 coding DNA: TGCGCCAGCAGCTCTGGACAGGCCTATAATTCACCCCTCCACTTT. Its translation is CASSSGQAYNSPLHF.

The gene calls are TRBV9 and TRBJ2-3, with TRBD2 matching 8 bases. This CDR3 is built from 15 residues. CDR1 is SGDLS and CDR2 is YYNGEE in the germline V gene. The trim removed 4 bases at V and 1 base at J, leaving 5 bases unmatched. The CDR3 sequence is CASSMGLEGTDTQYF. The CDR3 DNA follows: TGTGCCAGCAGCATGGGACTAGAAGGCACAGATACGCAGTATTTT.

This rearrangement joins TRBV9 to TRBJ2-3; 9 bases fit TRBD2. J was trimmed by 5 bases and V by 3 bases; bases with no gene match: 10. The CDR3 is 16 amino acids. Germline V CDR1 and CDR2: SGDLS, YYNGEE. CDR3 in DNA: TGTGCCAGCAGCGCTGCGGGGGGGAGGACCGGAGATACGCAGTATTTT. Translation gives CASSAAGGRTGDTQYF.

This sequence joins TRBV4-3 and TRBJ1-2; 8 bases line up with TRBD1. The CDR3 loop spans 16 amino acids. The V gene's germline CDR1 is LGHNA and CDR2 YSLEER. The ends lost 1 base at V and 3 bases at J; junction bases unmatched: 7. The CDR3 coding sequence is TGCGCCAGCAGCCAAGGGGGGGGACAGGTCTACTATGGCTACACCTTC. Its translation is CASSQGGGQVYYGYTF.

The CDR3 DNA follows: TGCGCCAGCAGCCCGGGGCCGGGGAATCAGCCCCAGCATTTT. The encoded protein is CASSPGPGNQPQHF. The chain couples TRBV5-1 to TRBJ1-5; TRBD1 might be the D (5 bases). The CDR3 spans 14 residues. Germline V gene data show CDR1 as SGHRS and CDR2 as YFSETQ. The V gene lost 4 bases and the J gene lost 4 bases, with 12 bases spanning the gap. The full variable domain, completed using reference TRBV5-1 and TRBJ1-5, is KAGVTQTPRYLIKTRGQQVTLSCSPISGHRSVSWYQQTPGQGLQFLFEYFSETQRNKGNFPGRFSGRQFSNSRSEMNVSTLELGDSALYLCASSPGPGNQPQHFGDGTRLSIL.

In nucleotides, the CDR3 is TGTGCCAGCACCAACAGGGTGCAGGGCTACACCTTC. It translates to CASTNRVQGYTF. The rearrangement uses TRBV5-6 and TRBJ1-2, with D possibly matching TRBD1 (6 bases). Per the germline V gene, CDR1 is SGHDT and CDR2 is YYEEEE. The CDR3 loop spans 12 amino acids. V was trimmed by 6 bases and J by 8 bases, leaving 14 bases between them. The variable domain in full, completed from reference TRBV5-6 and TRBJ1-2, reads DAGVTQSPTHLIKTRGQQVTLRCSPKSGHDTVSWYQQALGQGPQFIFQYYEEEERQRGNFPDRFSGHQFPNYSSELNVNALLLGDSALYLCASTNRVQGYTFGSGTRLTVV.

The chain carries TRBV5-4 and TRBJ2-5, with D uncertain. The CDR3 spans 13 residues. With 2 bases removed from V and 3 bases from J, the gap between germline ends came to 8 bases. Germline V gene data show CDR1 as SGHNT and CDR2 as YYREEE (reference sequence). The CDR3 spells CASSFRFEETQYF. The CDR3 nucleotides are TGTGCCAGCAGCTTTAGGTTCGAAGAGACCCAGTACTTC.